Below, 3 T cell receptor beta chains from the same sample are listed, as sequenced in a study of response to subunit inactivated influenza vaccine. TCRdb processed the RT-PCR reads anew with MiXCR; each CDR3 protein has one entry. The table records roughly 570,000 distinct CDR3 sequences, roughly 13% of them present only once. Here the sequenced sample was PBMCs from blood, taken roughly 46 days after vaccination. These receptors all come from a man aged 50 to 60 who received an inactivated influenza vaccine.

The table lists this clonotype with a few counts. The chain combines TRBV6-6 with TRBJ1-2; 8 bases map to TRBD1. This CDR3 has 13 amino acids. The germline V gene encodes CDR1 MNHNY and CDR2 SVGAGI (reference sequence). Trimming took 10 bases from V and 4 from J; bases not matched to a gene: 8. The DNA of the CDR3 is TGTGCCACCTTGGGACAGGCGATCTATGGCTACACCTTC. Its protein is CATLGQAIYGYTF.

This clonotype was observed at least ten times. The chain uses TRBV12-3 or TRBV12-4 and TRBJ2-1; TRBD2 matches 9 bases. Trimming took 5 bases from V and 4 from J; bases not matched to a gene: 3. The CDR3 sequence is 14 residues long. CDR3 bases: TGTGCCAGCAGTGTGGCGGGGGGGTACAATGAGCAGTTCTTC. It codes for CASSVAGGYNEQFF.

This clonotype was observed a few times. The gene calls are TRBV5-6 and TRBJ2-7, with D possibly matching TRBD2 (5 bases). Trimming removed 2 bases at V and 3 bases at J, with 6 bases between. This CDR3 has 12 residues. CDR1 is SGHDT, CDR2 YYEEEE, per germline. The CDR3 region has the DNA TGTGCCAGCAGCTTCGGGAACTACGAGCAGTACTTC. Its translation is CASSFGNYEQYF.